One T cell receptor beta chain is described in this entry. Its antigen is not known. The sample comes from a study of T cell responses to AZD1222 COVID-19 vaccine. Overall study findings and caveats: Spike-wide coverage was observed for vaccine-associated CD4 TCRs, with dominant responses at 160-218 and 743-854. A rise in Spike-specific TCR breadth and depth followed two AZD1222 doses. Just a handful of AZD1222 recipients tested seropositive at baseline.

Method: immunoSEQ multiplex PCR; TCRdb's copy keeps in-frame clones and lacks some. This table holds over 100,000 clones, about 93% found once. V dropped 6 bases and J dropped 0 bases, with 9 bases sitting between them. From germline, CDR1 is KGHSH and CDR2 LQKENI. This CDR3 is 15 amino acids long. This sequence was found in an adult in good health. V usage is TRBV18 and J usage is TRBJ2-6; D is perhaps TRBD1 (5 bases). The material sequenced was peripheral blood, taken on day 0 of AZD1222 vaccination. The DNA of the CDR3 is TGTGCCAGCTCCCCGACAGACTCTGGGGCCAACGTCCTGACTTTC. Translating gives CASSPTDSGANVLTF.